This T cell receptor beta chain appears in the sequencing data of a study of T cell changes during pregnancy in multiple sclerosis. The assay was immunoSEQ multiplex PCR, and TCRdb's table has in-frame clones only and misses some. This sample has tens of thousands of clones, with more than 75% found just once. Looked up from germline, CDR1 is SGHVS and CDR2 is FNYEAQ. V was shortened by 2 bases and J by 9 bases, with 8 bases between the two germline ends. The CDR3 runs to 13 residues. The rearrangement uses TRBV7-6 and TRBJ1-6; no definite D call. The clonotype comes from a female donor in good health, enrolled as a control in a pregnancy study. Specimen: peripheral blood, collected in the third trimester of pregnancy. Here the CDR3 DNA reads TGTGCCAGCAGCTTAAAAGGGAGTTCACCCCTCCACTTT. Translating it yields CASSLKGSSPLHF.